The subject of this entry is one T cell receptor (beta chain). Its specificity is unknown. The data were taken from a study of cytomegalovirus exposure and HLA in healthy donors. Study results and limitations: One cluster of highly shared sequence variants probably arose as a sequencing artifact. In a later analysis, TCR association rates varied by HLA locus: DRB1 most, HLA-C fewest. The authors listed 164 TCR beta chains as cytomegalovirus-associated.

PCR used 60 Vbeta primers and 13 Jbeta primers. Sequencing used immunoSEQ multiplex PCR; TCRdb keeps in-frame clones, though not all of them. This table holds over 35,000 clones, 70% to 80% found once. The source of this sequence is a man aged 25 to 40 in good health and CMV-seronegative. Material for sequencing was PBMCs.

The CDR3 nucleotides are TGTGCCAGCAGCGTCGATCAGGGGCTACGACACAATGAGCAGTTCTTC. Translation: CASSVDQGLRHNEQFF. The rearrangement joins TRBV9 to TRBJ2-1; tentatively, D is TRBD1 (6 bases). With 2 bases removed from V and 5 bases from J, the gap between germline ends came to 17 bases. Germline CDR1 and CDR2: SGDLS and YYNGEE. This CDR3 spans 16 amino acids.